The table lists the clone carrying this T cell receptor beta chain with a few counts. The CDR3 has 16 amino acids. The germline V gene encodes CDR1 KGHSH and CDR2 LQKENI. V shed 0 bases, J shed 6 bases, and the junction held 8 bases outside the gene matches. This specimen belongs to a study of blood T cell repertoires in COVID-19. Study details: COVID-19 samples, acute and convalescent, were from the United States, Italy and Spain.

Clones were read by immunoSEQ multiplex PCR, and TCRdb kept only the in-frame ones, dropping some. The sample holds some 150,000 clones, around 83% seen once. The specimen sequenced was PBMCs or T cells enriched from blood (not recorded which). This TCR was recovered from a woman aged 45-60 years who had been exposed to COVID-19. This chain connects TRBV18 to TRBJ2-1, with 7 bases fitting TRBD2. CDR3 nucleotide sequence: TGTGCCAGCTCACCACCAGATAGCGGGTTTGGCAATGAGCAGTTCTTC. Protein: CASSPPDSGFGNEQFF. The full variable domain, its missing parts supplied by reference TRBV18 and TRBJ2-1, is NAGVMQNPRHLVRRRGQEARLRCSPMKGHSHVYWYRQLPEEGLKFMVYLQKENIIDESGMPKERFSAEFPKEGPSILRIQQVVRGDSAAYFCASSPPDSGFGNEQFFGPGTRLTVL.